This record covers a single T cell receptor beta chain. This entry is derived from a study of T cells in Graves' hyperthyroidism and ophthalmopathy. This CDR3 is built from 14 residues. J was trimmed by 6 bases and V by 5 bases; bases with no gene match: 7. RNA transcripts were the template for amplifying TCR beta CDR3 regions. The HTBI primer set drove a first-round RT-PCR of the TCR CDR3. TCRdb processed the multiplex PCR reads anew with MiXCR; each CDR3 protein has one entry. The data hold about 720,000 distinct CDR3 sequences, with about 19% observed a single time. The sequence came from a woman aged 45 to 65 with Graves' hyperthyroidism that later progressed to Graves' ophthalmopathy. The V call is TRBV12-3 or TRBV12-4, the J call TRBJ1-5; 7 nucleotides match TRBD1. Sequenced sample: blood. The CDR3 DNA follows: TGTGCCAGCAGTCGGAACAGGGGCGGTCAGCCCCAGCATTTT. Protein: CASSRNRGGQPQHF.